The present T cell receptor (beta chain) was sequenced within a study of T cells in Graves' hyperthyroidism and ophthalmopathy. TCR beta CDR3 regions were amplified from RNA transcripts. The primer set for the first-round RT-PCR of the TCR CDR3 was HTBI. TCRdb reanalysed the multiplex PCR reads using MiXCR and keeps one entry per CDR3 protein. The repertoire holds around 500,000 distinct CDR3 sequences, with roughly 14% as singletons. CDR1 is MNHEY and CDR2 is SVGAGI in the germline V gene. This CDR3 has 15 amino acids. V lost 2 bases, J lost 5 bases, and 15 bases lay in between. This clonotype has ten or more counts.

Sequencing used blood. This chain links TRBV6-5 with TRBJ2-5; D possibly uses TRBD1 or TRBD2 (7 bases each). The source is a woman between 18 and 30 years old with Graves' hyperthyroidism. CDR3 sequence reads: CASSYGGAGGETQYF. As DNA, the CDR3 is TGTGCCAGCAGTTACGGGGGGGCAGGGGGGGAGACCCAGTACTTC.